This TCR beta chain was profiled in a study of long-term antiretroviral therapy in people with HIV. Findings and limits, study-wide: Within the repertoire, clones expanded before ART were dominant at all time points. Versus controls, repertoires in people with HIV had narrower CDR3 length ranges. An increase in diversity followed ART, yet levels stayed below transplant donor controls.

Every specimen held between about 0.9-10 million cryopreserved PBMC. These were thawed and washed before DNA extraction. Researchers ran immunoSEQ v3.0 at survey level. Method: immunoSEQ multiplex PCR; TCRdb's copy keeps in-frame clones and lacks some. The table has under 25,000 clones, roughly 70% seen once. Germline loops: CDR1 SGHTA, CDR2 FQGNSA. This CDR3 comprises 15 residues. V was shortened by 5 bases and J by 6 bases, with 19 bases between the two germline ends. About this clone itself: Its target is unknown.

Sample: unsorted PBMCs, taken 0.5 years before starting antiretroviral therapy. The chain employs TRBV7-2 and TRBJ1-1; the D gene is possibly TRBD1 (6 bases). The TCR was taken from a man younger than 35 with HIV. CDR3 nucleotide sequence: TGTGCCAGCAGCCTAGAGCCTCGGGACATTTCTGAAGCTTTCTTT. It yields the protein CASSLEPRDISEAFF.